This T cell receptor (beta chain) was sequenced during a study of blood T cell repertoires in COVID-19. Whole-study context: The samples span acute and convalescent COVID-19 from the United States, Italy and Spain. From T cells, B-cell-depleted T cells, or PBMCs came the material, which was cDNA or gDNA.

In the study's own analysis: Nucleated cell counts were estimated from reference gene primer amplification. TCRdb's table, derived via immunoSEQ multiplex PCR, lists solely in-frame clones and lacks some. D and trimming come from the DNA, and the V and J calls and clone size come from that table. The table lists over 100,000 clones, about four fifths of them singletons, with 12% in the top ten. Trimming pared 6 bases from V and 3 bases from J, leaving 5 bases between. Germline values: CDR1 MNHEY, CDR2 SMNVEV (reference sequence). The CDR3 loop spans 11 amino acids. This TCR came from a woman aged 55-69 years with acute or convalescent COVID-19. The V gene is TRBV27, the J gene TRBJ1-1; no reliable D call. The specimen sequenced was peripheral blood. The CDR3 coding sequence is TGTGCCAGCAGCTCCGACACTGAAGCTTTCTTT. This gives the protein CASSSDTEAFF.